These T cell receptor beta chains were read from a single sample in a study of CD8 T cells in Susac syndrome. Via MiXCR, TCRdb re-called the immunoSEQ multiplex PCR reads, giving one row per CDR3 protein. The sample has more than 150,000 distinct CDR3 sequences; roughly 95% are singletons. The sample consisted of CD8+ T cells from PBMCs. Source of these receptors: a human donor with multiple sclerosis. Both conserved end residues are part of each CDR3. A D gene is named only where the DNA matches it firmly. Expanded clones are given a class, and other clones once, few, many or no size at all.

j_call: TRBJ2-1
d_call: TRBD2
clone_size: -
v_call: TRBV5-6
cdr3_aa: CASSGHGGAINEQFF
cdr3_nt: TGTGCCAGCAGCGGGCACGGGGGGGCCATAAATGAGCAGTTCTTC

j_call: TRBJ2-1
d_call: TRBD2
clone_size: -
v_call: TRBV29-1
cdr3_aa: CSVEGTSGGDYEQFF
cdr3_nt: TGCAGCGTTGAAGGGACTAGCGGGGGGGATTATGAGCAGTTCTTC

j_call: TRBJ2-3
d_call: TRBD2
clone_size: once
v_call: TRBV30
cdr3_aa: CAWTAGVRTDTQYF
cdr3_nt: TGTGCCTGGACAGCGGGGGTGCGCACAGATACGCAGTATTTT

j_call: TRBJ2-1
d_call: -
clone_size: -
v_call: TRBV29-1
cdr3_aa: CSGGSEQFF
cdr3_nt: TGCAGCGGGGGGAGTGAGCAGTTCTTC

j_call: TRBJ1-2
d_call: -
clone_size: -
v_call: TRBV29-1
cdr3_aa: CSVEGGGLVYGYTF
cdr3_nt: TGCAGCGTTGAAGGGGGGGGGCTCGTCTATGGCTACACCTTC

j_call: TRBJ2-7
d_call: -
clone_size: -
v_call: TRBV6-1
cdr3_aa: CASSERLGAAEQYF
cdr3_nt: TGTGCCAGCAGTGAACGACTAGGGGCGGCAGAGCAGTACTTC

j_call: TRBJ2-1
d_call: TRBD2
clone_size: -
v_call: TRBV5-4
cdr3_aa: CASSIGLAGDNEQFF
cdr3_nt: TGTGCCAGCAGCATTGGACTAGCGGGGGACAATGAGCAGTTCTTC

j_call: TRBJ1-1
d_call: -
clone_size: -
v_call: TRBV29-1
cdr3_aa: CSVDPQNTEAFF
cdr3_nt: TGCAGCGTTGATCCCCAGAACACTGAAGCTTTCTTT

j_call: TRBJ2-1
d_call: TRBD2
clone_size: -
v_call: TRBV29-1
cdr3_aa: CSVEDGLAGESSYNEQFF
cdr3_nt: TGCAGCGTTGAAGATGGACTAGCGGGGGAGAGCTCCTACAATGAGCAGTTCTTC

j_call: TRBJ1-5
d_call: TRBD1
clone_size: -
v_call: TRBV15
cdr3_aa: CATSLPPGTVGNQPQHF
cdr3_nt: TGTGCCACCAGCCTGCCCCCCGGGACAGTCGGCAATCAGCCCCAGCATTTT

j_call: TRBJ1-2
d_call: -
clone_size: -
v_call: TRBV7-9
cdr3_aa: CASSGVGFGYTF
cdr3_nt: TGTGCCAGCAGCGGTGTGGGGTTTGGCTACACCTTC

j_call: TRBJ2-3
d_call: TRBD2
clone_size: -
v_call: TRBV7-9
cdr3_aa: CASSSAGGQGDTQYF
cdr3_nt: TGTGCCAGCAGCTCTGCGGGGGGCCAGGGAGATACGCAGTATTTT

j_call: TRBJ2-1
d_call: TRBD1
clone_size: -
v_call: TRBV9
cdr3_aa: CASSVEGQSYNEQFF
cdr3_nt: TGTGCCAGCAGCGTAGAGGGACAGTCCTACAATGAGCAGTTCTTC

j_call: TRBJ1-2
d_call: -
clone_size: -
v_call: TRBV27
cdr3_aa: CASSLRPDSVNYGYTF
cdr3_nt: TGTGCCAGCAGCTTGCGACCGGACAGCGTTAACTATGGCTACACCTTC

j_call: TRBJ2-1
d_call: -
clone_size: -
v_call: TRBV21-1
cdr3_aa: CASSRDGQGNLSQQFF
cdr3_nt: TGTGCCAGCAGCAGGGATGGACAGGGGAACCTTTCTCAGCAGTTCTTC

j_call: TRBJ2-2
d_call: TRBD2
clone_size: once
v_call: TRBV5-1
cdr3_aa: CASSLSLAGETGELFF
cdr3_nt: TGCGCCAGCAGCTTGTCACTAGCGGGGGAAACCGGGGAGCTGTTTTTT

j_call: TRBJ2-3
d_call: -
clone_size: -
v_call: TRBV20-1
cdr3_aa: CSATQQRGLTDTQYF
cdr3_nt: TGCAGTGCTACTCAACAGCGTGGCTTGACAGATACGCAGTATTTT

j_call: TRBJ2-7
d_call: -
clone_size: once
v_call: TRBV20-1
cdr3_aa: CSARDWGRGYNSYEQYF
cdr3_nt: TGCAGTGCTAGAGATTGGGGGAGAGGGTACAACTCCTACGAGCAGTACTTC

j_call: TRBJ2-3
d_call: -
clone_size: once
v_call: TRBV7-9
cdr3_aa: CASSLAFTDTQYF
cdr3_nt: TGTGCCAGCAGCCTAGCCTTCACAGATACGCAGTATTTT

j_call: TRBJ1-2
d_call: TRBD1
clone_size: -
v_call: TRBV20-1
cdr3_aa: CSALGQGWGYTF
cdr3_nt: TGCAGTGCCCTGGGACAGGGTTGGGGCTACACCTTC

j_call: TRBJ2-2
d_call: -
clone_size: -
v_call: TRBV7-3
cdr3_aa: CASSLTGSGELFF
cdr3_nt: TGTGCCAGCAGCTTAACAGGGAGTGGGGAGCTGTTTTTT

j_call: TRBJ2-3
d_call: -
clone_size: -
v_call: TRBV3-1
cdr3_aa: CASSQVNTDTQYF
cdr3_nt: TGTGCCAGCAGCCAAGTTAACACAGATACGCAGTATTTT

j_call: TRBJ1-5
d_call: -
clone_size: -
v_call: TRBV12-3/TRBV12-4
cdr3_aa: CASSLWEGMDQPQHF
cdr3_nt: TGTGCCAGCAGTTTGTGGGAAGGGATGGATCAGCCCCAGCATTTT

j_call: TRBJ2-5
d_call: -
clone_size: once
v_call: TRBV11-2
cdr3_aa: CASSILKETQYF
cdr3_nt: TGTGCCAGCAGCATACTTAAAGAGACCCAGTACTTC

j_call: TRBJ2-3
d_call: -
clone_size: -
v_call: TRBV15
cdr3_aa: CATSRDRPGGTDTQYF
cdr3_nt: TGTGCCACCAGCAGAGATCGGCCAGGGGGCACAGATACGCAGTATTTT

j_call: TRBJ1-1
d_call: -
clone_size: once
v_call: TRBV20-1
cdr3_aa: CSAPYTEAFF
cdr3_nt: TGCAGTGCTCCCTACACTGAAGCTTTCTTT

j_call: TRBJ2-3
d_call: -
clone_size: -
v_call: TRBV13
cdr3_aa: CASSPRGVGDTQYF
cdr3_nt: TGTGCCAGCAGCCCGAGGGGTGTTGGAGATACGCAGTATTTT

j_call: TRBJ1-2
d_call: -
clone_size: -
v_call: TRBV5-6
cdr3_aa: CASSFPEYGYTF
cdr3_nt: TGTGCCAGCAGCTTTCCAGAGTATGGCTACACCTTC

j_call: TRBJ1-6
d_call: TRBD1
clone_size: -
v_call: TRBV11-2
cdr3_aa: CASTRDRGDYNSPLHF
cdr3_nt: TGTGCCAGCACTCGGGACAGGGGAGATTATAATTCACCCCTCCACTTT

j_call: TRBJ2-5
d_call: -
clone_size: -
v_call: TRBV4-1
cdr3_aa: CASSQQPTSQETQYF
cdr3_nt: TGCGCCAGCAGCCAACAGCCGACTTCCCAAGAGACCCAGTACTTC

j_call: TRBJ1-4
d_call: TRBD1
clone_size: -
v_call: TRBV7-8
cdr3_aa: CASTRPGTGGEKLFF
cdr3_nt: TGTGCCAGCACCCGCCCCGGGACAGGGGGTGAAAAACTGTTTTTT